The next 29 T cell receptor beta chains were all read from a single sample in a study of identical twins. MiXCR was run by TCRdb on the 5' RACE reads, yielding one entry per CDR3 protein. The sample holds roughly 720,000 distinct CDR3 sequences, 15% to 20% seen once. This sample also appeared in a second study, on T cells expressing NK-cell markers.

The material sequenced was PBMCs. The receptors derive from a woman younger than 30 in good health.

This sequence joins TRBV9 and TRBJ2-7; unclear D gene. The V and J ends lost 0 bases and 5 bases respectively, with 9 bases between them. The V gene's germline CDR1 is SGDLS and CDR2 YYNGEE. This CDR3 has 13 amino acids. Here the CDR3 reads CASSVATNNEQYF. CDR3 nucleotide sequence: TGTGCCAGCAGCGTAGCGACAAACAACGAGCAGTACTTC.

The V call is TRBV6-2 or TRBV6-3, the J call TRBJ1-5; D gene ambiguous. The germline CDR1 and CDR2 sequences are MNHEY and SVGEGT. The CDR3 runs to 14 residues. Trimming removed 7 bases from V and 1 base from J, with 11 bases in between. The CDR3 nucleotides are TGTGCCAGCACCAGAGGAGGGAGCAATCAGCCCCAGCATTTT. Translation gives CASTRGGSNQPQHF.

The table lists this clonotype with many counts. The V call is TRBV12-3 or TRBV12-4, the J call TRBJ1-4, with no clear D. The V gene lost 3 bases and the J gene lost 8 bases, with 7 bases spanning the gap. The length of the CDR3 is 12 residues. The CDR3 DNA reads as TGTGCCAGCAGTTTCAAGGAGGAAAAACTGTTTTTT. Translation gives CASSFKEEKLFF.

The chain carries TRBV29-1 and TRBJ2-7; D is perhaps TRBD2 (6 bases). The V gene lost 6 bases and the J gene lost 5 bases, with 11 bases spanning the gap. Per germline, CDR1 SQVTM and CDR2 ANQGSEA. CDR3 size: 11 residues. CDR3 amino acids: CSVGGGDEQYF. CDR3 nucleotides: TGCAGCGTCGGGGGTGGGGACGAGCAGTACTTC.

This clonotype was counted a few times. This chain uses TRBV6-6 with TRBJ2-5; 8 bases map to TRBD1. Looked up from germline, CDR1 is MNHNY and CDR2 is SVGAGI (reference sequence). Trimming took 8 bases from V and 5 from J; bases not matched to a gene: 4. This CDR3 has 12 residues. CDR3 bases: TGTGCCAGCGCCGACAGGGGCGAGACCCAGTACTTC. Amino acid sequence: CASADRGETQYF.

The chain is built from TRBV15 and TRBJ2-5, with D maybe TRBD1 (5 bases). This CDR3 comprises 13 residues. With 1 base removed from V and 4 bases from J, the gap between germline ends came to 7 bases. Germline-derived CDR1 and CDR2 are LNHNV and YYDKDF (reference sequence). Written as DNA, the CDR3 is TGTGCCACCAGCAGAGCGCAGGGAGAGACCCAGTACTTC. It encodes CATSRAQGETQYF.

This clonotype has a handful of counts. The CDR3 DNA reads as TGTGCCAGCAGTTGGACAGTCCACGAGCAGTACTTC. It specifies CASSWTVHEQYF. This chain links TRBV12-3 or TRBV12-4 with TRBJ2-7; D is possibly TRBD1 (6 bases). V lost 4 bases and J 5 bases, leaving 9 bases between the germline ends. The CDR3 is 12 residues long.

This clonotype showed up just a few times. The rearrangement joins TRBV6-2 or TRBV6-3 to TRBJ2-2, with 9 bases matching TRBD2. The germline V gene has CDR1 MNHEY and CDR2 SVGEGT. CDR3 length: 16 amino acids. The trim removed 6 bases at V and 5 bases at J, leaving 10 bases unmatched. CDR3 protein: CASRPLATSGTGELFF. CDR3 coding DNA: TGTGCCAGCAGACCCCTCGCGACTAGCGGAACCGGGGAGCTGTTTTTT.

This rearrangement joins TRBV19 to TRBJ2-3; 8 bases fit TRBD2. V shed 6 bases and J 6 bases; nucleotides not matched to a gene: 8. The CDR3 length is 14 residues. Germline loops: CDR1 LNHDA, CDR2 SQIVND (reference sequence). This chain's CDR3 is CASSGTSWPDTQYF. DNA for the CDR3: TGTGCCAGTAGCGGGACTAGTTGGCCGGATACGCAGTATTTT.

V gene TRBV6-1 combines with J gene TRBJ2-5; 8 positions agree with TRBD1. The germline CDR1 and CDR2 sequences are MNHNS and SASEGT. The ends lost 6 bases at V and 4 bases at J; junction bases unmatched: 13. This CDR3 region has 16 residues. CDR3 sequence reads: CASRRRTGSVPETQYF. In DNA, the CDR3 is TGTGCCAGCAGGCGGCGGACAGGGAGTGTGCCAGAGACCCAGTACTTC.

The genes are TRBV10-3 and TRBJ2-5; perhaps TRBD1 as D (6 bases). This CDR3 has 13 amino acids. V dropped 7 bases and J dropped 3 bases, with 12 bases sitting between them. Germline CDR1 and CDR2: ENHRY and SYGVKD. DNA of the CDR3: TGTGCCATCAAGGGTGCAGGGGAAGAGACCCAGTACTTC. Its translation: CAIKGAGEETQYF.

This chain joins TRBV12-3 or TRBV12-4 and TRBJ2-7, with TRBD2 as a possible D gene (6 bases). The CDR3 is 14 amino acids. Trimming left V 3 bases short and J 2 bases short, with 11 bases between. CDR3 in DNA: TGTGCCAGCAGTTTTCGGGGGAACGCCTACGAGCAGTACTTC. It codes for CASSFRGNAYEQYF.

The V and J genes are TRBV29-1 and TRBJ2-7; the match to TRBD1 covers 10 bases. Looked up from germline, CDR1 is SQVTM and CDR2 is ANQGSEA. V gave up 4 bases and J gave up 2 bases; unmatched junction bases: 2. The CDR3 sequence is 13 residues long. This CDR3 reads CSVGGTGAYEQYF. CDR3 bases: TGCAGCGTTGGAGGGACAGGGGCCTACGAGCAGTACTTC.

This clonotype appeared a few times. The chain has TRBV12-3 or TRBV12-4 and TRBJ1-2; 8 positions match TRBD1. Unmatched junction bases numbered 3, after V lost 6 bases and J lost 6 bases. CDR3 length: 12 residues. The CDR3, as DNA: TGTGCCAGCAGAGCAGGGGGCGATGGCTACACCTTC. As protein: CASRAGGDGYTF.

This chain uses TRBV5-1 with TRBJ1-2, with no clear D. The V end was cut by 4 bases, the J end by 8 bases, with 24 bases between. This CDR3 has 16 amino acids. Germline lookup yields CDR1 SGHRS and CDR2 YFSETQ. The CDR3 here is CASSPSTSNGPLGYTF. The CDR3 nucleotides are TGCGCCAGCAGCCCATCTACGAGTAACGGGCCCCTAGGCTACACCTTC.

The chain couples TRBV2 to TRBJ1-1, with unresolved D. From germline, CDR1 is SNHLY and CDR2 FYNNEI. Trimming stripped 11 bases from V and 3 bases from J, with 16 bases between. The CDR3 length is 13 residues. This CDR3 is CASKGRTHTEAFF. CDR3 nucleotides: TGTGCCTCCAAGGGCAGGACCCACACTGAAGCTTTCTTT.

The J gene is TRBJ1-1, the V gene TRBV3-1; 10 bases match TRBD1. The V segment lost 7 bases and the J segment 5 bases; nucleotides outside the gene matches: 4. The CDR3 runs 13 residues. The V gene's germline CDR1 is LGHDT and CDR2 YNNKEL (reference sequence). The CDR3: CASTWTGGTEAFF. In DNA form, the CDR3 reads TGTGCCAGCACTTGGACAGGGGGGACTGAAGCTTTCTTT.

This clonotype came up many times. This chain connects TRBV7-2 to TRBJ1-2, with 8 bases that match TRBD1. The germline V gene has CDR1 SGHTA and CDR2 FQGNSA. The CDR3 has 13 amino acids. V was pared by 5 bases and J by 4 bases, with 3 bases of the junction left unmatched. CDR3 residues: CASSRDRTYGYTF. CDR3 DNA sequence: TGTGCCAGCAGCCGGGACAGGACCTATGGCTACACCTTC.

CDR3: CATSDSSGDGDTQYF. The CDR3 DNA follows: TGTGCCACCAGTGATTCTTCGGGAGACGGAGATACGCAGTATTTT. V usage is TRBV24-1 and J usage is TRBJ2-3, with a possible D match to TRBD2 (6 bases). CDR1 is KGHDR and CDR2 is SFDVKD in the germline V gene. CDR3 length equals 15 residues. V was trimmed by 2 bases and J by 5 bases, leaving 13 bases between them.

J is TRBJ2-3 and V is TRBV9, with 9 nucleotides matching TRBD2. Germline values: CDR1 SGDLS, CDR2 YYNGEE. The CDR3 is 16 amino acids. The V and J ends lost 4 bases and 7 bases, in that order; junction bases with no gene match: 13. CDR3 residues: CASSPIGRGGQHTQYF. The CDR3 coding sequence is TGTGCCAGCAGCCCAATAGGGCGGGGGGGCCAACATACGCAGTATTTT. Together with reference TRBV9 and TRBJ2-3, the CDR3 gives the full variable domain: DSGVTQTPKHLITATGQRVTLRCSPRSGDLSVYWYQQSLDQGLQFLIQYYNGEERAKGNILERFSAQQFPDLHSELNLSSLELGDSALYFCASSPIGRGGQHTQYFGPGTRLTVL.

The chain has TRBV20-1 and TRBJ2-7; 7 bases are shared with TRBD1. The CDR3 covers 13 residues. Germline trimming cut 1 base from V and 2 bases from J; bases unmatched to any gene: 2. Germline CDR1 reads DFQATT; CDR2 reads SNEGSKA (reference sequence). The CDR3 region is CSARGDRTYEQYF. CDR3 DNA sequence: TGCAGTGCTAGAGGGGACAGAACCTACGAGCAGTACTTC.

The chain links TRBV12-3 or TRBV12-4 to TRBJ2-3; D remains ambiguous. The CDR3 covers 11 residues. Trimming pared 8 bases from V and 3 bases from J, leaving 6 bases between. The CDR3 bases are TGTGCCAGCGGGGTAACAGATACGCAGTATTTT. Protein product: CASGVTDTQYF.

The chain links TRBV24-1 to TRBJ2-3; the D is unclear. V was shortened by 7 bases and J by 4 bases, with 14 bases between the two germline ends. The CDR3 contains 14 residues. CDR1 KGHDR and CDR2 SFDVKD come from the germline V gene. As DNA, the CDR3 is TGTGCCACCAGCCGCGGTTGGGATGCAGATACGCAGTATTTT. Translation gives CATSRGWDADTQYF.

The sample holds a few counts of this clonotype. CDR3 sequence (DNA): TGTGCCAGCCGCCTGTCAGGGGGGCTCTACAATGAGCAGTTCTTC. Protein: CASRLSGGLYNEQFF. The chain employs TRBV27 and TRBJ2-1; a weak D match, TRBD1 (7 bases). With 8 bases removed from V and 3 bases from J, the gap between germline ends came to 17 bases. Germline CDR1 reads MNHEY; CDR2 reads SMNVEV (reference sequence). CDR3 length: 15 residues.

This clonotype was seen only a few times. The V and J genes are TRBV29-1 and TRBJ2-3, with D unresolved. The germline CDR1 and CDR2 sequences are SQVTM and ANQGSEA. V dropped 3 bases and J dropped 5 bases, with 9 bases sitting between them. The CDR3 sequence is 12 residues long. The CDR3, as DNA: TGCAGCGTTGACCCGGGTGAAGATACGCAGTATTTT. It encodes CSVDPGEDTQYF.

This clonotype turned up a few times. In nucleotides, the CDR3 is TGTGCCAGCAGCTTCGCTGCTTCGCAGGGATTGAGGACTGAAGCTTTCTTT. This gives the protein CASSFAASQGLRTEAFF. The chain recombines TRBV6-2 or TRBV6-3 with TRBJ1-1; a weak D match, TRBD1 (5 bases). The V and J ends lost 6 bases and 5 bases respectively, with 25 bases between them. Germline values: CDR1 MNHEY, CDR2 SVGEGT. This CDR3 is 17 amino acids long.

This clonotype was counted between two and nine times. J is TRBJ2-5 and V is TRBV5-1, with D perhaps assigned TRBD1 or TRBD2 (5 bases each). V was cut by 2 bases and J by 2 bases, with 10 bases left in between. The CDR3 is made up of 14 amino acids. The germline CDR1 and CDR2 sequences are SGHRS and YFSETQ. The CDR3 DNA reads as TGCGCCAGCAGCTTCCGGGACGCACAAGAGACCCAGTACTTC. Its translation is CASSFRDAQETQYF.

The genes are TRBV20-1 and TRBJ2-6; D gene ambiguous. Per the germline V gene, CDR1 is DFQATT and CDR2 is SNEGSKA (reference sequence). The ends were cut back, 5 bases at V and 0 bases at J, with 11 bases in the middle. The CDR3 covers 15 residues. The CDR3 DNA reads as TGCAGTGCTCCTCATGGTTTCTCTGGGGCCAACGTCCTGACTTTC. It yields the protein CSAPHGFSGANVLTF.

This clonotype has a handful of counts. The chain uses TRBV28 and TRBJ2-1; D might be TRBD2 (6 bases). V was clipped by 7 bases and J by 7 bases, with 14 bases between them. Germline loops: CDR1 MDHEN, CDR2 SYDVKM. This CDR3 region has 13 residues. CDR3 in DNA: TGTGCCAGCACTAGCCGGGAGTCAAATGAGCAGTTCTTC. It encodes CASTSRESNEQFF.